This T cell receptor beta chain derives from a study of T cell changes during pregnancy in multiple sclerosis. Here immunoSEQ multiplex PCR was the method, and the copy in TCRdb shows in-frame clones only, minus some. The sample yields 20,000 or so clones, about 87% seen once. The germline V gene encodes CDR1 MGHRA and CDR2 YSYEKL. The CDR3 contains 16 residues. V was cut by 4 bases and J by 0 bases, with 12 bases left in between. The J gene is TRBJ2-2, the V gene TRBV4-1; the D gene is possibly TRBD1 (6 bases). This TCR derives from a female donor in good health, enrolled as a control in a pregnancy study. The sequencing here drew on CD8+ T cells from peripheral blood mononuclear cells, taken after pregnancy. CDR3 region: CASSPPGGPNTGELFF. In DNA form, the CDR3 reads TGCGCCAGCAGCCCCCCTGGGGGCCCGAACACCGGGGAGCTGTTTTTT.